The source of this T cell receptor (beta chain) is a study of cytotoxic CD8 clonotypes in ibrutinib-treated CLL. At the level of the study: Response sampling occurred after a median roughly twelve months of treatment (range 6 to 36). Study-level results: Clonality went up at ibrutinib response and then declined back toward baseline at progression.

J was trimmed by 3 bases and V by 3 bases; bases with no gene match: 1. Per the germline V gene, CDR1 is LNHDA and CDR2 is SQIVND (reference sequence). CDR3 length: 14 residues. Sequenced by immunoSEQ multiplex PCR; TCRdb stores in-frame clones only, minus some. Found here are about 120,000 clones, 70% to 90% of them singletons; the top ten hold roughly 2%. Note on this clone: Antigen: not known.

The sample here was PBMCs, taken after 24 months of ibrutinib treatment. The origin of this receptor is a human donor with chronic lymphocytic leukemia. The gene calls are TRBV19 and TRBJ2-3, with 9 bases identical to TRBD2. CDR3 sequence: CASSMTSGTDTQYF. CDR3 in DNA: TGTGCCAGTAGTATGACTAGCGGAACAGATACGCAGTATTTT.